This entry lists 8 T cell receptor beta chains sequenced from one sample in a study of monozygotic twins with inflammatory bowel disease. TCRdb reanalyzed the 5' RACE reads, giving one entry per CDR3 protein sequence and no DNA. The repertoire table contains about 380,000 distinct CDR3 sequences. The specimen was blood. The receptor source for this set is a human donor with ulcerative colitis or Crohn's disease, or a healthy co-twin of an affected twin (not recorded which).

CDR3 region: CASSSSSGGSVEQYF. V and J are TRBV5-1 and TRBJ2-7; TCRdb picks TRBD2, but there is no DNA to check that call. Germline V gives CDR1 SGHRS, CDR2 YFSETQ. The CDR3 loop spans 15 amino acids. Combining the CDR3 with reference TRBV5-1 and TRBJ2-7 gives the whole variable domain KAGVTQTPRYLIKTRGQQVTLSCSPISGHRSVSWYQQTPGQGLQFLFEYFSETQRNKGNFPGRFSGRQFSNSRSEMNVSTLELGDSALYLCASSSSSGGSVEQYFGPGTRLTVT.

The chain employs TRBV4-3 and TRBJ2-3. CDR3 size: 14 residues. Germline lookup yields CDR1 LGHNA and CDR2 YSLEER. CDR3 protein: CASSQDPQQDTQYF.

V gene TRBV24-1 combines with J gene TRBJ1-2. CDR1 is KGHDR and CDR2 is SFDVKD in the germline V gene. This CDR3 comprises 12 residues. This CDR3 is CATSDNGYGYTF.

The chain combines TRBV9 with TRBJ2-7; the TCRdb call, TRBD1, lacks DNA for checking. This CDR3 contains 15 residues. Germline V gene lookup returns CDR1 SGDLS and CDR2 YYNGEE. The CDR3 sequence: CASSEGQAGYYEQYF. The entire variable domain, with the rest obtained from reference TRBV9 and TRBJ2-7, is as follows: DSGVTQTPKHLITATGQRVTLRCSPRSGDLSVYWYQQSLDQGLQFLIQYYNGEERAKGNILERFSAQQFPDLHSELNLSSLELGDSALYFCASSEGQAGYYEQYFGPGTRLTVT.

V gene TRBV4-1 combines with J gene TRBJ2-7; absent DNA, TCRdb's TRBD1 call cannot be checked. This CDR3 is 15 amino acids long. The germline V gene encodes CDR1 MGHRA and CDR2 YSYEKL. CDR3 amino acids: CASSQAFGQGYEQYF.

V usage is TRBV25-1 and J usage is TRBJ2-7; the D gene TCRdb calls, TRBD1, cannot be checked with no DNA. The CDR3 has 14 residues. Germline V lookup: CDR1 MGHDK, CDR2 SYGVNS. CDR3 amino acids: CASTDWTRPYEQYF.

This chain connects TRBV29-1 to TRBJ2-5; with no DNA, the TCRdb D assignment of TRBD2 cannot be verified. This CDR3 has 15 residues. Germline V gives CDR1 SQVTM, CDR2 ANQGSEA. CDR3 loop: CSVEIGGRGQETQYF.

The chain combines TRBV20-1 with TRBJ2-3; TCRdb lists TRBD2, though no DNA is available to test this call. CDR1 and CDR2 from the germline V gene are DFQATT and SNEGSKA (reference sequence). The CDR3 loop spans 16 amino acids. The CDR3 region is CSASSTTSEATDTQYF.